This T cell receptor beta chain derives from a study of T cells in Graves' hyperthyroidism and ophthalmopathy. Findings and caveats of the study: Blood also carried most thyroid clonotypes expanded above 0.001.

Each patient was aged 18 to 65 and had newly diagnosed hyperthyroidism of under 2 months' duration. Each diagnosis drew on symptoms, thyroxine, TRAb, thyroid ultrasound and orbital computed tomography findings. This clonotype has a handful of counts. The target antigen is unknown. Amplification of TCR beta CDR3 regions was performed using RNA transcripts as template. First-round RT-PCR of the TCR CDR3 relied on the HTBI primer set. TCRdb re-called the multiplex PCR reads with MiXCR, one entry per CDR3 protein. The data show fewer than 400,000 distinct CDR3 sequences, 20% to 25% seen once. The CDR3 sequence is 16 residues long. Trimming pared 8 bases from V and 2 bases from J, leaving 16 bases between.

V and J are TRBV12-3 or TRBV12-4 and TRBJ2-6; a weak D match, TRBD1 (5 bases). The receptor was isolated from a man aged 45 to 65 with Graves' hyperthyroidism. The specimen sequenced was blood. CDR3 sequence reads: CASSLPGSTGANVLTF. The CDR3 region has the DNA TGTGCCAGCTCCCTTCCAGGGTCTACTGGGGCCAACGTCCTGACTTTC.